This T cell receptor beta chain was sequenced for a study of cytomegalovirus exposure and HLA in healthy donors. About the study: The same platform used for the 666 first-cohort repertoires was also used for the 100 to 150 validation repertoires, as a later analysis reported.

Findings and caveats of the study: Clusters of TCRs from the first cohort tended to co-occur in the approximately 120 validation repertoires (as a later analysis found). There were some public TCRs occurring in many donors, but most TCR sequences were rare.

TCRdb's table, derived via immunoSEQ multiplex PCR, lists solely in-frame clones and lacks some. The table has approximately 59,000 clones, more than 85% seen once; the top ten hold about 5.7%. As for this clone: Its antigen is still unknown.

The TCR originated in a man between 18 and 35 years old in good health and CMV-seropositive. Sequencing was performed on PBMCs.

The CDR3 region is CASSVASEGTGELFF. The CDR3 region has the DNA TGTGCCAGCAGTGTGGCTAGCGAGGGCACCGGGGAGCTGTTTTTT. This sequence joins TRBV6-4 and TRBJ2-2, with D possibly TRBD2 on 6 matching bases. Trimming removed 4 bases at V and 4 bases at J, with 13 bases between. Per germline, CDR1 MRHNA and CDR2 SNTAGT. This CDR3 has 15 amino acids.